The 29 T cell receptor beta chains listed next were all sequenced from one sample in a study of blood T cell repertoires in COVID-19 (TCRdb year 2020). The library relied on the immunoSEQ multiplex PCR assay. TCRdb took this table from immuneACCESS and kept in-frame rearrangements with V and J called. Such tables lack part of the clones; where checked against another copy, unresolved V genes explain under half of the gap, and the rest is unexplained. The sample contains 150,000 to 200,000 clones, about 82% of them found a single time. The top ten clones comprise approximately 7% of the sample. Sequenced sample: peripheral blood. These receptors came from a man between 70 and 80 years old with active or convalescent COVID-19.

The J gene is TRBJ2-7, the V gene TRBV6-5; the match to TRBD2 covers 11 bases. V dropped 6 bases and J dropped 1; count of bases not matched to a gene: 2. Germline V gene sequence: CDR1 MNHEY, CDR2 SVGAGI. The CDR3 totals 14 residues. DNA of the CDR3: TGTGCCAGCAGCGCTAGCGGGGGGTCCTACGAGCAGTACTTC. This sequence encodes CASSASGGSYEQYF.

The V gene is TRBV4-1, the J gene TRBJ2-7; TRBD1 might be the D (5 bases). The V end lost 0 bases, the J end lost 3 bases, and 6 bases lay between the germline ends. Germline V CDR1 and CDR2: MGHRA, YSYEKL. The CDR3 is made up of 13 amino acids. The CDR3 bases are TGCGCCAGCAGCCAAGATCAGGGCTACGAGCAGTACTTC. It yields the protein CASSQDQGYEQYF.

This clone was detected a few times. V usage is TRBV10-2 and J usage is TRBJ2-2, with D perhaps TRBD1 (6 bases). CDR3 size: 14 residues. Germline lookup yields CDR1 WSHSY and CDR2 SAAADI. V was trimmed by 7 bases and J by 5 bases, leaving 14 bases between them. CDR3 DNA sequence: TGCGCCAGCACTACAGGGATCGGGACCGGGGAGCTGTTTTTT. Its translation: CASTTGIGTGELFF.

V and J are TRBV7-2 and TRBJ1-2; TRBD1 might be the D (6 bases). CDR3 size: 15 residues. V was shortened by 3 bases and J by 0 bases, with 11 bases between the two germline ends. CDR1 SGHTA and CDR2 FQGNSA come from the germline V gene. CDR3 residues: CASSLDRRTNYGYTF. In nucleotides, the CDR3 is TGTGCCAGCAGCTTGGACAGACGAACTAACTATGGCTACACCTTC.

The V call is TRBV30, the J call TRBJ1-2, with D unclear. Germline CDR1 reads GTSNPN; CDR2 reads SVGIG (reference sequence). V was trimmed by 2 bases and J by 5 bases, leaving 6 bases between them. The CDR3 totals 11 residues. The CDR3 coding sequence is TGTGCCTGGAGTTCGTCGTATGGCTACACCTTC. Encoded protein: CAWSSSYGYTF.

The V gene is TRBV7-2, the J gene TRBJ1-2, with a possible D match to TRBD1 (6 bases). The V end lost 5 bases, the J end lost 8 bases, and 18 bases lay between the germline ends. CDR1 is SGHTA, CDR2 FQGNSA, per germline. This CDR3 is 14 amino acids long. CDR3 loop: CASSALQGRRGYTF. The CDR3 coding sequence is TGTGCCAGCAGCGCGCTACAGGGTAGGAGGGGCTACACCTTC. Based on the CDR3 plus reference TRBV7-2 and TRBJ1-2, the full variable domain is GAGVSQSPSNKVTEKGKDVELRCDPISGHTALYWYRQSLGQGLEFLIYFQGNSAPDKSGLPSDRFSAERTGGSVSTLTIQRTQQEDSAVYLCASSALQGRRGYTFGSGTRLTVV.

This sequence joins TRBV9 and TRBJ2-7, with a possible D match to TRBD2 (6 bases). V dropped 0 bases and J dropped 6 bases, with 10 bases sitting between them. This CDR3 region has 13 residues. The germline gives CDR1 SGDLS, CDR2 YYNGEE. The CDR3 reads CASSVGFSGEQYF. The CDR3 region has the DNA TGTGCCAGCAGCGTAGGTTTTAGCGGCGAGCAGTACTTC.

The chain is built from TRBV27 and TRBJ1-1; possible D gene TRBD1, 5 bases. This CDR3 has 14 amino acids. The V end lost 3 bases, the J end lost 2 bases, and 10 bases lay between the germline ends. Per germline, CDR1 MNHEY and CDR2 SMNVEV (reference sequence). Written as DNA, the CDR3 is TGTGCCAGCAGTTTCAGGGCCCAAAACACTGAAGCTTTCTTT. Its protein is CASSFRAQNTEAFF.

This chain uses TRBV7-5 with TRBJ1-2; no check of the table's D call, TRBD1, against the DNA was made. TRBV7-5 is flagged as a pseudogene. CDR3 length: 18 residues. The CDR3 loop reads CARSLLGHLGQANYGYTF. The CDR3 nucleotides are TGTGCCAGAAGCTTATTAGGCCATCTAGGACAGGCTAACTATGGCTACACCTTC.

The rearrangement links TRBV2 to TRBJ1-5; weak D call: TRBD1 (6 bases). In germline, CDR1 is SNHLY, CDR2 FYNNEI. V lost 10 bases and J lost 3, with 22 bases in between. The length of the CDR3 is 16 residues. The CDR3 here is CATTMMDSRNNQPQHF. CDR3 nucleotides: TGTGCCACCACCATGATGGACAGTCGGAACAATCAGCCCCAGCATTTT.

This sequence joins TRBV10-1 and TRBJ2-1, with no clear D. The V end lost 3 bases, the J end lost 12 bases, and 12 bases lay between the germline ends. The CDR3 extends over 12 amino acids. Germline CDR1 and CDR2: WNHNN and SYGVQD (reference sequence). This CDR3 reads CASSEGDSGQFF. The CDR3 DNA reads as TGCGCCAGCAGTGAAGGAGACTCCGGGCAGTTCTTC.

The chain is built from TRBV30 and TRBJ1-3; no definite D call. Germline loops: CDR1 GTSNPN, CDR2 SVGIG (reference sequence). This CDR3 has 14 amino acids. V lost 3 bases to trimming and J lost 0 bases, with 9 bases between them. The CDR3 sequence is CAWSASFSGNTIYF. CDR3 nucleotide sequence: TGTGCCTGGAGCGCAAGCTTCTCTGGAAACACCATATATTTT.

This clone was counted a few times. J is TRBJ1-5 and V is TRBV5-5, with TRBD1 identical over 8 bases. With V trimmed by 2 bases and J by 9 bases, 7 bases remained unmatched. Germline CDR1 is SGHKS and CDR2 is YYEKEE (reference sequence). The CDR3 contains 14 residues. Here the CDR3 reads CASSLQDRVGPQHF. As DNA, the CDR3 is TGTGCCAGCAGCTTACAGGACAGGGTTGGGCCCCAGCATTTT.

DNA for the CDR3: TGCGCCAGCAGCCTCACTCCGGGACAGGGCACAGATACGCAGTATTTT. Protein sequence: CASSLTPGQGTDTQYF. The rearrangement joins TRBV4-1 to TRBJ2-3; 8 positions agree with TRBD1. J lost 1 base, V lost 4 bases, and 7 bases had no gene match. The germline gives CDR1 MGHRA, CDR2 YSYEKL. The CDR3 loop spans 16 amino acids.

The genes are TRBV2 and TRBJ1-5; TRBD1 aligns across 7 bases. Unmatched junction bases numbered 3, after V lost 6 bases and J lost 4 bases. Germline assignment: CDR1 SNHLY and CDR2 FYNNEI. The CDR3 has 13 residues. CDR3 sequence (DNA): TGTGCCAGCAGGGGACAGACTAATCAGCCCCAGCATTTT. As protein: CASRGQTNQPQHF.

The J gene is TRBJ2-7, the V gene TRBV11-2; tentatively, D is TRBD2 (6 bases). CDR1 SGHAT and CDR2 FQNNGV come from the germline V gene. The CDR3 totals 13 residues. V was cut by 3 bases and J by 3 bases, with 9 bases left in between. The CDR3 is CASSFAGIYEQYF. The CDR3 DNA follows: TGTGCCAGCAGCTTTGCGGGAATCTACGAGCAGTACTTC.

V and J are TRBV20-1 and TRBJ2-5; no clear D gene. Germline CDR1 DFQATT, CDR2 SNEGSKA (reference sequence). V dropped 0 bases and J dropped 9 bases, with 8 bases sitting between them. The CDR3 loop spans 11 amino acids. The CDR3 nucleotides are TGCAGTGCTAGAGATCGGAGTTCCCAGTACTTC. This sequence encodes CSARDRSSQYF.

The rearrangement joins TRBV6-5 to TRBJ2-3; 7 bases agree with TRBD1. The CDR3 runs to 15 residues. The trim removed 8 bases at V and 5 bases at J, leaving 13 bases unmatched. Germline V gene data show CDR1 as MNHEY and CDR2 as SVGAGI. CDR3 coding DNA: TGTGCCAGCTCCAGGGCAGGGGGTTGGGGAGATACGCAGTATTTT. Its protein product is CASSRAGGWGDTQYF.

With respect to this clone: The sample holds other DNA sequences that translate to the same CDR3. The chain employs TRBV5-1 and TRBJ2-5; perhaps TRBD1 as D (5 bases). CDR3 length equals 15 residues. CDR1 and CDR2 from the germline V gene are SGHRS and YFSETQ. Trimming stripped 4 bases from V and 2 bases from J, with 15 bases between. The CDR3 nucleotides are TGCGCCAGCAGCCCCCGCGGTAGGGGACAAGAGACCCAGTACTTC. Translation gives CASSPRGRGQETQYF.

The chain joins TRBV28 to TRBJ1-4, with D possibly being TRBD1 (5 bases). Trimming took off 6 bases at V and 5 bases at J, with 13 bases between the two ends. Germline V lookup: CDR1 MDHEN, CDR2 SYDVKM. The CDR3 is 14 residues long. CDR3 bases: TGTGCCAGCAGCACACAGGCTCCGAATGAAAAACTGTTTTTT. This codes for CASSTQAPNEKLFF.

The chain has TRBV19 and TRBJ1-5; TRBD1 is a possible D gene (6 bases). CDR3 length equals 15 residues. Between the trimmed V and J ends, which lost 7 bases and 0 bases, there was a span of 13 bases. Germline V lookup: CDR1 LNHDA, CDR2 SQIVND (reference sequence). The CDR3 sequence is CASKGQSNSNQPQHF. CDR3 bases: TGTGCCAGTAAGGGACAATCAAATAGCAATCAGCCCCAGCATTTT.

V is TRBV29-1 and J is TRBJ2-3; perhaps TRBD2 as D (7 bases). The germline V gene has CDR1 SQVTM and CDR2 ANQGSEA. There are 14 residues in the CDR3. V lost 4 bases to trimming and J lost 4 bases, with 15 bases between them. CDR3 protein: CSVVRSGTSDTQYF. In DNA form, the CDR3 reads TGCAGCGTTGTTAGGAGCGGGACATCAGATACGCAGTATTTT.

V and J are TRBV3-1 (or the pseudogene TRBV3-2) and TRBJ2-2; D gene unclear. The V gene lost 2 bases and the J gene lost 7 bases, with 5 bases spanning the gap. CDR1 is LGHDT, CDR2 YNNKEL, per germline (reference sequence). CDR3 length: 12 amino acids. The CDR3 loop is CASSQTVGELFF. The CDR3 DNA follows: TGTGCCAGCAGCCAAACGGTCGGGGAGCTGTTTTTT.

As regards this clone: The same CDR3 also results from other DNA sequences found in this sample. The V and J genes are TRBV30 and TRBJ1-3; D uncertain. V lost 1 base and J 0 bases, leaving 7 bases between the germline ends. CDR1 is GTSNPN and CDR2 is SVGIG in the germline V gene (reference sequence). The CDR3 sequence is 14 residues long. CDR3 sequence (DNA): TGTGCCTGGAGTGGCACCTACTCTGGAAACACCATATATTTT. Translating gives CAWSGTYSGNTIYF.

The CDR3 loop is CAWSVARGLAGVGGETQYF. CDR3 bases: TGTGCCTGGAGTGTCGCCAGGGGACTAGCGGGAGTAGGGGGGGAGACCCAGTACTTC. The rearrangement links TRBV30 to TRBJ2-5; 14 bases are shared with TRBD2. V gave up 0 bases and J gave up 5 bases; unmatched junction bases: 14. The germline V gene encodes CDR1 GTSNPN and CDR2 SVGIG (reference sequence). The CDR3 consists of 19 residues. The full variable domain, with the rest looked up from reference TRBV30 and TRBJ2-5, is SQTIHQWPATLVQPVGSPLSLECTVEGTSNPNLYWYRQAAGRGLQLLFYSVGIGQISSEVPQNLSASRPQDRQFILSSKKLLLSDSGFYLCAWSVARGLAGVGGETQYFGPGTRLLVL.

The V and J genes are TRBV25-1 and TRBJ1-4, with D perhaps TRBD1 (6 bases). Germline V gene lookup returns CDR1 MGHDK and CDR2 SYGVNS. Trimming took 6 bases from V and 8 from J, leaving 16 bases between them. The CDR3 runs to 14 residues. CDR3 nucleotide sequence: TGTGCCAGCAGCGACCGGGACATCTCCGAAAAACTGTTTTTT. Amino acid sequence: CASSDRDISEKLFF.

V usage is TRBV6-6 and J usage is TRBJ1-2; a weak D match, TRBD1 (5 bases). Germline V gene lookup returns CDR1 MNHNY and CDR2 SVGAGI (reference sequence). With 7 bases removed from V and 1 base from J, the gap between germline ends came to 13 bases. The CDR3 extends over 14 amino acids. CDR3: CASTSVGDNYGYTF. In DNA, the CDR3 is TGTGCCAGCACCTCGGTAGGGGATAACTATGGCTACACCTTC.

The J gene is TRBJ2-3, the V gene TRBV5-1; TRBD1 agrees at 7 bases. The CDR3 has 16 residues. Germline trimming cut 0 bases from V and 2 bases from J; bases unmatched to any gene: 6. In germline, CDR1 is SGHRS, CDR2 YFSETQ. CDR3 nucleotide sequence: TGCGCCAGCAGCTTGGATCCAGGGGGATCCACAGATACGCAGTATTTT. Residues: CASSLDPGGSTDTQYF. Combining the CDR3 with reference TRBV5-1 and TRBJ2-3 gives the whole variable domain KAGVTQTPRYLIKTRGQQVTLSCSPISGHRSVSWYQQTPGQGLQFLFEYFSETQRNKGNFPGRFSGRQFSNSRSEMNVSTLELGDSALYLCASSLDPGGSTDTQYFGPGTRLTVL.

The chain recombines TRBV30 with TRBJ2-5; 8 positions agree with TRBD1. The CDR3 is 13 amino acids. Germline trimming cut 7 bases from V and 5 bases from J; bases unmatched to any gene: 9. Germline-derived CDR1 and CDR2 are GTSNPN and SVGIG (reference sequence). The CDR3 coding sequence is TGTGCCTCGGACAGGGTCACTGGGGAGACCCAGTACTTC. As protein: CASDRVTGETQYF. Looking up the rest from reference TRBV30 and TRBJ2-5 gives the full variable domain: SQTIHQWPATLVQPVGSPLSLECTVEGTSNPNLYWYRQAAGRGLQLLFYSVGIGQISSEVPQNLSASRPQDRQFILSSKKLLLSDSGFYLCASDRVTGETQYFGPGTRLLVL.